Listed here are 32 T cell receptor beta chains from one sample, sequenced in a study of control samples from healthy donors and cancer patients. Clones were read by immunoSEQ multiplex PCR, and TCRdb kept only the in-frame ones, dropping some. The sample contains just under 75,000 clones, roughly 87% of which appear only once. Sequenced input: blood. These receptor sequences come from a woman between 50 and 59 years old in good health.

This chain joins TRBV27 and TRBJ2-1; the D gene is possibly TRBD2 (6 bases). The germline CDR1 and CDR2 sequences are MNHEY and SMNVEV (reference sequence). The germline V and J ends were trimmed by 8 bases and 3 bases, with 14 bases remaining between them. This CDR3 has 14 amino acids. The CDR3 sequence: CASGLAGFYNEQFF. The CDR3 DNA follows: TGTGCCAGCGGGTTGGCGGGATTCTACAATGAGCAGTTCTTC.

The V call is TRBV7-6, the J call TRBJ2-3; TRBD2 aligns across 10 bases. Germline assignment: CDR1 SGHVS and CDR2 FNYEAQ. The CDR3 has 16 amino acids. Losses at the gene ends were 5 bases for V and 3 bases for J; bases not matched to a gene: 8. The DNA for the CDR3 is TGTGCCAGCAGCCTCGGCGCAGCGGGAGGGACAGATACGCAGTATTTT. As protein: CASSLGAAGGTDTQYF.

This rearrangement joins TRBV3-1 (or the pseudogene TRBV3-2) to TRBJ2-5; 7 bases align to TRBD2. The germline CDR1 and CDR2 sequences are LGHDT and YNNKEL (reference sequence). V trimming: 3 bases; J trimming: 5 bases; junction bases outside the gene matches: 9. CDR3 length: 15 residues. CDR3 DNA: TGTGCCAGCAGCCACGGGGGACTATCCCTGGAGACCCAGTACTTC. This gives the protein CASSHGGLSLETQYF.

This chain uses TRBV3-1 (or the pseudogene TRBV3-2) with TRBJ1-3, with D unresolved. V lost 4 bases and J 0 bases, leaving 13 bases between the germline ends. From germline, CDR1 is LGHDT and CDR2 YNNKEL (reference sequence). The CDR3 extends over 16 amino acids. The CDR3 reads CASSLFVAGSGNTIYF. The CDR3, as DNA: TGTGCCAGCAGCCTCTTCGTGGCGGGCTCTGGAAACACCATATATTTT.

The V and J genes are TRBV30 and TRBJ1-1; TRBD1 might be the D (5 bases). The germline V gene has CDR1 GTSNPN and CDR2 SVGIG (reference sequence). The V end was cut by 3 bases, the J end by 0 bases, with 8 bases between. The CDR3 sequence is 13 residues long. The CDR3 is CAWRGPVNTEAFF. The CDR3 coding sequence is TGTGCCTGGAGGGGACCGGTGAACACTGAAGCTTTCTTT.

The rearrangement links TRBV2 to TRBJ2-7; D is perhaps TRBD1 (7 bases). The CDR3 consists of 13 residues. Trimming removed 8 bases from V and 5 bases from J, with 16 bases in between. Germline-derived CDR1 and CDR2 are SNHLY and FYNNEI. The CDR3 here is CASRETGLNEQYF. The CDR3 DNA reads TGTGCCAGCCGGGAGACAGGGCTCAACGAGCAGTACTTC.

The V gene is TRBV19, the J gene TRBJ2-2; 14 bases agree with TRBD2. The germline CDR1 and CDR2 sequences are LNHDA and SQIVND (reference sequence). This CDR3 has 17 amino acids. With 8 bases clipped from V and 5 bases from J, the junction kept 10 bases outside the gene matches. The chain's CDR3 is CASSAGLAGVGTGELFF. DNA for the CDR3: TGTGCCAGTTCCGCGGGACTAGCGGGAGTCGGAACCGGGGAGCTGTTTTTT.

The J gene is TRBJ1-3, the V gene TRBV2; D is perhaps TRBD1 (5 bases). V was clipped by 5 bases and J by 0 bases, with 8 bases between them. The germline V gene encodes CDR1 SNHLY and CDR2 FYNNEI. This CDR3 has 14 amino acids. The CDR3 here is CASSPTVSGNTIYF. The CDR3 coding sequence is TGTGCCAGCAGTCCGACAGTCTCTGGAAACACCATATATTTT. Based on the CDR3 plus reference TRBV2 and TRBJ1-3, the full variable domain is EPEVTQTPSHQVTQMGQEVILRCVPISNHLYFYWYRQILGQKVEFLVSFYNNEISEKSEIFDDQFSVERPDGSNFTLKIRSTKLEDSAMYFCASSPTVSGNTIYFGEGSWLTVV.

This CDR3 is CSASVVAYEQYF. As DNA, the CDR3 is TGCAGTGCTAGTGTAGTCGCCTACGAGCAGTACTTC. This rearrangement joins TRBV20-1 to TRBJ2-7; D is unresolved. The CDR3 loop spans 12 amino acids. V was shortened by 3 bases and J by 2 bases, with 8 bases between the two germline ends. In germline, CDR1 is DFQATT, CDR2 SNEGSKA (reference sequence).

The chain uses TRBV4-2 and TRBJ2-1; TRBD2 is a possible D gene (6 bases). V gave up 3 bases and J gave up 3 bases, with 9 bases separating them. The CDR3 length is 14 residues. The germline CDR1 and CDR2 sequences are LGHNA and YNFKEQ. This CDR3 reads CASSQPGSYNEQFF. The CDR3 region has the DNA TGTGCCAGCAGCCAGCCCGGGAGCTACAATGAGCAGTTCTTC.

CDR3 amino acids: CASSSGAGGSVYEQYF. The CDR3 nucleotides read TGTGCCAGCAGTTCGGGAGCGGGAGGGTCTGTGTACGAGCAGTACTTC. This chain connects TRBV6-5 to TRBJ2-7, with TRBD2 matching 10 bases. Germline values: CDR1 MNHEY, CDR2 SVGAGI. The CDR3 has 16 residues. J lost 4 bases, V lost 4 bases, and 10 bases had no gene match.

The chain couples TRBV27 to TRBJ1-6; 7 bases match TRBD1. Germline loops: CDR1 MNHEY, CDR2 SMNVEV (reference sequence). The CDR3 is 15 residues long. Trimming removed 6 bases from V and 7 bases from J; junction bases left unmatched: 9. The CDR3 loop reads CASSVTGLGNSPLHF. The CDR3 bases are TGTGCCAGCAGCGTGACAGGGCTCGGGAATTCACCCCTCCACTTT.

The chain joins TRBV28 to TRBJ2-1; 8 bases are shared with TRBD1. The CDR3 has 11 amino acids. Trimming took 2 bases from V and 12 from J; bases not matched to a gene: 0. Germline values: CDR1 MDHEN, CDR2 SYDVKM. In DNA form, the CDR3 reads TGTGCCAGCAGTTTAGGGACAGGGCAGTTCTTC. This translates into CASSLGTGQFF.

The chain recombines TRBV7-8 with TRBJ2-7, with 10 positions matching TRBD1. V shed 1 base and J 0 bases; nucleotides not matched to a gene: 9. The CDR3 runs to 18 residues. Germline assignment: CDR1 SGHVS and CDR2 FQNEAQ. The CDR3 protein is CASSLVLGGTGASYEQYF. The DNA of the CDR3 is TGTGCCAGCAGCTTAGTGTTAGGGGGGACAGGGGCCTCCTACGAGCAGTACTTC.

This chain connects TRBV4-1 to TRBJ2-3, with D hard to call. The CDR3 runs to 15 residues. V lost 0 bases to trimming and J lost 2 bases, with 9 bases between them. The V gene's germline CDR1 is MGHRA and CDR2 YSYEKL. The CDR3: CASSQEGIYTDTQYF. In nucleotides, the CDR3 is TGCGCCAGCAGCCAAGAGGGTATCTACACAGATACGCAGTATTTT.

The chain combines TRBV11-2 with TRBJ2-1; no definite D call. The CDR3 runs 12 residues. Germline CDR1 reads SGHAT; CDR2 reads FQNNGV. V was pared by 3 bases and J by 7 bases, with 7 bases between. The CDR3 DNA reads TGTGCCAGCAGCTTTACGGATAATGAGCAGTTCTTC. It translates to CASSFTDNEQFF.

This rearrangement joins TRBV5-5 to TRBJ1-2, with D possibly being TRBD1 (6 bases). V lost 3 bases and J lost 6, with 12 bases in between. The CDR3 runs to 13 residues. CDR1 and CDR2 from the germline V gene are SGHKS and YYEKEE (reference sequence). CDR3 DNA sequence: TGTGCCAGCAGCTATGGGGGGCAGGATGGCTACACCTTC. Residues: CASSYGGQDGYTF.

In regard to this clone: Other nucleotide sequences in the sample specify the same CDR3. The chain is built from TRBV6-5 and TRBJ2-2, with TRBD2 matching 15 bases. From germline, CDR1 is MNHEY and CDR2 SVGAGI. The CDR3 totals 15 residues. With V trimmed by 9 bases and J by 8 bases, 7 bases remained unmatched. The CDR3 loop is CARGGLAGGWGELFF. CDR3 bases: TGTGCCAGAGGGGGACTAGCGGGAGGTTGGGGGGAGCTGTTTTTT.

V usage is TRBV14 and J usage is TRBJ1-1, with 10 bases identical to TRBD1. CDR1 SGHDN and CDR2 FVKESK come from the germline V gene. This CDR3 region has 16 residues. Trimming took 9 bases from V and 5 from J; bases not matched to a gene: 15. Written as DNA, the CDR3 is TGTGCCAGTGGCCGCCGGGACAGGGGAGGTGGAACTGAAGCTTTCTTT. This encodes CASGRRDRGGGTEAFF.

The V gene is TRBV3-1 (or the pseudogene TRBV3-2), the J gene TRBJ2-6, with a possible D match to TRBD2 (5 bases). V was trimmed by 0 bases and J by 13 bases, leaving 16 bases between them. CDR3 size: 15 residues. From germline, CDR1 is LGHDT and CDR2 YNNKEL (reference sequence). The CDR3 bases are TGTGCCAGCAGCCAAGATCAAGATGGTCCGGGGGTCCTGACTTTC. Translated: CASSQDQDGPGVLTF.

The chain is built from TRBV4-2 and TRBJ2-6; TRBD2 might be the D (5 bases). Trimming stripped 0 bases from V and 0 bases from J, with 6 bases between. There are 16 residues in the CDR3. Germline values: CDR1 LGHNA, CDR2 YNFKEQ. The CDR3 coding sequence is TGTGCCAGCAGCCAAGATGGGAGCTCTGGGGCCAACGTCCTGACTTTC. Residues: CASSQDGSSGANVLTF.

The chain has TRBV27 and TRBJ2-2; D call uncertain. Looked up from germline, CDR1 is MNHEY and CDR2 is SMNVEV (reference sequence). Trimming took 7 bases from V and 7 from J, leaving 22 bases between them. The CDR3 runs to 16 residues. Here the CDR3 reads CASKRSDRVGYGELFF. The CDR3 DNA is TGTGCCAGCAAACGATCCGATAGGGTGGGGTACGGGGAGCTGTTTTTT.

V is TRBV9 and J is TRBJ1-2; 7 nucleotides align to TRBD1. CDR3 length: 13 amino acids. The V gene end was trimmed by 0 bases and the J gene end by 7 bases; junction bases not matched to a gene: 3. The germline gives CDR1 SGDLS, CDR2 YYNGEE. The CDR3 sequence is CASSVGQGGGYTF. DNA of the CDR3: TGTGCCAGCAGCGTAGGGCAGGGGGGTGGCTACACCTTC.

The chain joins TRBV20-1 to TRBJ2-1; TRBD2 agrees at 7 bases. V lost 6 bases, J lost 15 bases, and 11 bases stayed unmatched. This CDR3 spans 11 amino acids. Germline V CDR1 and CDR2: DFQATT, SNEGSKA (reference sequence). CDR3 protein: CSAREGRRLFF. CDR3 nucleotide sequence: TGCAGTGCGAGGGAGGGGAGGCGTTTGTTCTTC.

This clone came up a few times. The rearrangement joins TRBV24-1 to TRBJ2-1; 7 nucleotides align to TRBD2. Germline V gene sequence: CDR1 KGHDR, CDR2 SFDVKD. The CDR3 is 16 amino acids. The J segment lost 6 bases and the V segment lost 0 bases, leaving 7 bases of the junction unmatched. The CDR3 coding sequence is TGTGCCACCAGTGATTTGGGAGGGAGGGCCTCCAATGAGCAGTTCTTC. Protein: CATSDLGGRASNEQFF.

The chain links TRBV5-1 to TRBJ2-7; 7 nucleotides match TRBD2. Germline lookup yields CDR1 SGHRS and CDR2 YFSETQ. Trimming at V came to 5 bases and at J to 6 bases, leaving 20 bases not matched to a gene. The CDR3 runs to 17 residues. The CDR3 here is CASRTNPGGGRLAEQYF. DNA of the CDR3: TGCGCCAGCAGAACAAACCCGGGCGGGGGTCGTCTAGCCGAGCAGTACTTC. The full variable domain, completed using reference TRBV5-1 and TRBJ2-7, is KAGVTQTPRYLIKTRGQQVTLSCSPISGHRSVSWYQQTPGQGLQFLFEYFSETQRNKGNFPGRFSGRQFSNSRSEMNVSTLELGDSALYLCASRTNPGGGRLAEQYFGPGTRLTVT.

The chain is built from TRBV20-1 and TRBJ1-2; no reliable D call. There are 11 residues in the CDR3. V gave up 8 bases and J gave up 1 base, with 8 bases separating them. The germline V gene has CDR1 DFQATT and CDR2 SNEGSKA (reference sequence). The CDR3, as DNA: TGCAGTATCCAGGTTAACTATGGCTACACCTTC. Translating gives CSIQVNYGYTF.

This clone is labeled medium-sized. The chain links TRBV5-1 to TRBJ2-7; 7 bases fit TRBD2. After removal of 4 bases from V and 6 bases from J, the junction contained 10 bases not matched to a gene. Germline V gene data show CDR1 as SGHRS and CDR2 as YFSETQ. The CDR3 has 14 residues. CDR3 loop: CASSVGGEGPEQYF. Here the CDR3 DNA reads TGCGCCAGCAGCGTGGGTGGGGAGGGCCCCGAGCAGTACTTC.

The CDR3 region has the DNA TGTGCCAGCTCACCACTTACAATGGACAGGGCCAGCTCCTATAATTCACCCCTCCACTTT. Translation gives CASSPLTMDRASSYNSPLHF. V is TRBV18 and J is TRBJ1-6; 8 positions agree with TRBD1. CDR3 length equals 20 residues. In germline, CDR1 is KGHSH, CDR2 LQKENI. Trimming took 1 base from V and 0 from J; bases not matched to a gene: 11.

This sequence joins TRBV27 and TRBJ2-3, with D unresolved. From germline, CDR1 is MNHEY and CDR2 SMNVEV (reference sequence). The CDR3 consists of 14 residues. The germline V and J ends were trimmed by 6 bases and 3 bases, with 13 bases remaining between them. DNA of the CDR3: TGTGCCAGCAGACCGATAGATAAGACAGATACGCAGTATTTT. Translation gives CASRPIDKTDTQYF.

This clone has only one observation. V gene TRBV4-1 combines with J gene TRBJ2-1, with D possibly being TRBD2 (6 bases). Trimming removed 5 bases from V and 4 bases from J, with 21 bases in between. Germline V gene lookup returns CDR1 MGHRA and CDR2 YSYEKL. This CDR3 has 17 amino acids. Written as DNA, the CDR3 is TGCGCCAGCAGCTTAGGGGCTGTGCGGGGATTATACAATGAGCAGTTCTTC. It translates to CASSLGAVRGLYNEQFF.

The CDR3: CASSPGPVLVNEQFF. As DNA, the CDR3 is TGTGCCAGCAGTCCGGGACCCGTGCTCGTCAATGAGCAGTTCTTC. The chain links TRBV28 to TRBJ2-1, with D possibly called TRBD1 or TRBD2 (5 bases each). The CDR3 runs to 15 residues. The V gene lost 5 bases and the J gene lost 6 bases, with 17 bases spanning the gap. The germline CDR1 and CDR2 sequences are MDHEN and SYDVKM.